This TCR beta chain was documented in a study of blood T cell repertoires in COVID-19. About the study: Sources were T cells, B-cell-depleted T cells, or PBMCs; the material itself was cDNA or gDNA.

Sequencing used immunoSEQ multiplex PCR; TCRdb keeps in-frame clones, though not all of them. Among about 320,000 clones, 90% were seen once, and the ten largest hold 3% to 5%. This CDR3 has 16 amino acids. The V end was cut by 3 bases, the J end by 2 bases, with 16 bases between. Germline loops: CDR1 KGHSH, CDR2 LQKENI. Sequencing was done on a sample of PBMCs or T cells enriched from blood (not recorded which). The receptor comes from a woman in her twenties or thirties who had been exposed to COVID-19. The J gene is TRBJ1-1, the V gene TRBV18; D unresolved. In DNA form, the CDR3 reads TGTGCCAGCTCACCTTTCACAACCCTTTCTAACACTGAAGCTTTCTTT. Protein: CASSPFTTLSNTEAFF.